This TCR beta chain was recovered during a study of cytomegalovirus exposure and HLA in healthy donors (dated by TCRdb to between 2016 and 2019). Regarding the complete study: An earlier analysis of approximately 640 of the donors reported roughly 270 Gb of sequence data and around 120 million unique TCR beta sequences from about 179 million T cells. Among almost 400 genotyped donors of the cohort, an average of approximately 230,000 unique TCR beta nucleotide sequences were sequenced per donor, roughly a sixth of them non-productive. Among the roughly 430 genotyped donors, under 90% belonged to the genetic ancestry cluster associated with self-reported Caucasian donors. A later genetic analysis took genome-wide SNP genotypes for about 65% of the roughly 670 donors and used that subset as a discovery cohort. The study was designed to test whether signatures of past pathogen exposure could be identified by cataloging public T cell receptors. In a later analysis, previously published TCR beta repertoires from 666 donors were re-analyzed and high-resolution HLA genotyping was added so that TCR occurrence patterns could be studied. A separate validation cohort of 100 to 150 different subjects was used in addition to the 666-subject first cohort. To decide whether each TCR beta V gene segment behaved as functional or pseudogenic, an earlier analysis of fewer than 750 of the donors relied on high-throughput TCR beta sequencing. An early release covering some 640 HLA-typed donors comprised about 290 gigabases of sequencing data and 65 million to 100 million unique TCR sequences. High-throughput TCR immunosequencing, statistical association of individual TCRs with disease status, and machine learning were combined to predict cytomegalovirus infection status. Donor age, sex, ethnicity and CMV serostatus were collected together with the repertoire data. Rather than drawing on any new phenotypic data, the later analysis identified candidate immune exposures from TCR beta sequences and the way those sequences occurred across donors. Several DR-DQ haplotypes were handled as single units for association and clustering because linkage in the cohort was strong. HLA typing included class I and class II loci at four-digit resolution. Typing coverage differed by locus: A, B, C, DRB1 and DQB1 were typed in roughly 629-630 donors, DQA1 in about 550, DPA1 in 606, and DPB1 in about 450. Every repertoire in the discovery cohort had been generated on one and the same sequencing platform. Using immunosequencing, the study profiled T cell repertoires from 666 subjects and related those repertoires to cytomegalovirus serostatus. The study at large found these results: A further reported finding was that TCR beta sequences accurately predicted the HLA-A and HLA-B alleles for most subjects in the first cohort. In a later analysis, TCR association rates were found to vary across HLA loci, with the most associated TCRs seen for DRB1 alleles and the fewest for HLA-C alleles. A later analysis found that most CMV-associated TCR beta chains appeared HLA-restricted, with HLA associations seemingly driven largely by CMV exposure. The authors suggested that the approach could potentially be extended to other disease states and immunological phenotypes. Strong co-occurrence of HLA alleles, especially DR and DQ, made assigning TCR associations to individual alleles difficult. Correlated functional status among segregating V segments might reflect linkage disequilibrium, but an unknown experimental factor could not be ruled out. A later genetic analysis associated a missense DCLRE1C variant with V-gene and J-gene trimming of TCR beta chains, and an independent cohort replicated the association. In a later genetic analysis, fewer N-insertions in productive TCRs were reported among donors in an Asian-associated ancestry cluster than the roughly 700-donor mean. The 87-base-pair reads could not distinguish some IMGT-functional V segments, including TRBV6-2 and TRBV6-3, so those segments were excluded. In an earlier analysis of more than 450 of the donors, most TCR beta V segments were observed in productive rearrangements about 90% or about 30% of the time, broadly matching IMGT annotations. A few of the identified cytomegalovirus-associated TCR beta chains were confirmed in vitro to be specific for cytomegalovirus antigens. The study listed 150 to 200 TCR beta chains as associated with cytomegalovirus. The cohort was sequenced for TCR beta chains only, and without alpha or paired-chain data the features that could be detected were limited. The sequencing pipeline was judged likely to have produced a cluster of highly shared sequence variants as a technical artifact. The presence/absence analyses assumed that sequencing depth was roughly uniform across donors, and that assumption may not be true. The classifier was reported to diagnose cytomegalovirus status with high specificity and sensitivity in both the original cohort and the validation cohort. CMV serostatus was the only immune exposure information available for the cohort. Several of the top co-occurrence clusters appeared to be linked to parvovirus B19, influenza, CMV and Epstein-Barr virus, according to a later analysis. While some public TCRs were present in many individuals, most TCR sequences turned up only very rarely across donors. Over 15 rarely observed V segments, including chromosome 9 orphons, were excluded from the earlier analysis of approximately 500 of the donors because counts were too low. In a later analysis, HLA-associated TCR beta chains showed more clonal expansion and lower generation probabilities than non-associated chains that were equally common. Because HLA typing was unavailable for some donors at each locus, only the typed subset was used in association tests. At a false discovery rate of 0.05, a later analysis linked some 17,000 TCR beta sequences to specific HLA alleles.

Regarding this clone: Its antigen has not been determined. At one of its ends the junction is not consistent with the germline gene, which may arise from a read error. This specimen includes other DNA sequences encoding the same CDR3.

In the germline V gene, CDR1 corresponds to MNHEY and CDR2 to SVGAGI. The CDR3, cysteine through phenylalanine, is 14 amino acids long. The DNA shown is the 42-base CDR3, in frame from base 1. In total, around 600 healthy bone marrow donors made up the cohort. At the time of sampling, all cohort members were nominally healthy, though unrecorded immune exposures were likely present. The donor tested CMV seropositive and was one of the 289 seropositive cohort members. A peripheral blood sample was provided by each donor, and peripheral blood mononuclear cells were used for TCR beta sequencing. The Qiagen DNeasy Blood Extraction Kit was used to extract genomic DNA from the blood cell samples. Libraries were constructed by the immunoSEQ multiplex PCR assay. A mixture of 60 forward primers for TCR Vbeta segments and 13 reverse primers for TCR Jbeta segments was used in the multiplex PCR. Amplification of the CDR3 region of rearranged TCR beta genes was performed with a multiplex PCR assay on genomic DNA. Amplified TCR beta libraries were sequenced as 87-base-pair reads on the Illumina HiSeq System. The authors' analysis ran thus. A later analysis counted about 80 million unique TCR beta chains across the 640 or so repertoires, and approximately 11 million of these chains were shared by at least two donors. Raw reads were error-corrected and collapsed into unique sequences by a nearest-neighbor algorithm in which closely related sequences were merged to remove PCR and sequencing errors. To assign V, D and J gene segments, CDR3 sequences were aligned to IMGT reference sequences. For a sequence to be retained, at least a six-nucleotide match to both a V gene segment and a J gene segment was required. Rearrangements were classified as productive when the CDR3 lacked stop codons and remained in frame with V and J, and all other rearrangements were classified as non-productive. CDR3 was defined by IMGT convention, running from the second conserved V-encoded cysteine to the conserved J-encoded phenylalanine. In an earlier analysis of more than 550 of the donors, sequences lacking an unambiguous match to a single V gene segment were excluded. An earlier analysis of approximately 590 of the donors classified V segments as functional when productive rearrangements were above 56.7% and as segregating when the standard deviation between donors was above 5%. A statistical classification framework was built to diagnose cytomegalovirus status from the catalog of TCR beta chain sequences. A later analysis assigned V and J genes by comparing TCR nucleotide sequences with IMGT/GENE-DB human TR gene sequences. A later analysis assigned CDR3 sequences and most-parsimonious VDJ recombination scenarios with the TCRdist pipeline. In a later analysis, every TCR beta chain was defined by the combination of its CDR3 amino acid sequence and its V-gene family, and reads without a unique V-gene family were dropped. In a later analysis, around 650 highly shared, low-generation-probability nucleotide sequences were removed to address suspected cross-contamination and a sequencing artifact. A later analysis calculated a clonal expansion index for each public chain from normalized within-repertoire ranks of inferred template counts. Generation probabilities in a later analysis came from a VDJ recombination model fitted to out-of-frame rearrangements, and those results were checked against IGoR. In a later analysis, hypergeometric tests were used to score TCR-TCR, TCR-HLA and TCR-CMV co-occurrence, with a repertoire-size bias correction applied to TCR pairs. A later analysis estimated false discovery rates by permuting HLA or CMV assignments 20 times. In a later analysis, co-occurring TCRs were grouped using DBSCAN, and TCRdist sequence similarity was added for clustering within HLA-allele-positive subsets. Repertoires with fewer than 30,000 or more than 120,000 public chains were left out of co-occurrence clustering, as were several repertoires with anomalous nucleotide sharing. TCRdb took over this immuneACCESS table, retaining in-frame rearrangements with V and J assigned. Such tables are incomplete; in checked studies, under half of the missing clones stem from an unresolved V gene, and the remainder is unexplained. V, J and clone size were drawn from that table, and D and trimming were deduced from the DNA. This sample has about 190,000 clones in its table, and about an eighth of those were observed once. In total, the top ten clones hold 7.8% of the sample.

The chain couples TRBV6-5 to TRBJ1-2; the D region possibly corresponds to TRBD1 (5 bases align). The origin of this receptor is a man aged 45-60 years in good health and CMV-seropositive. The sequenced sample consisted of PBMCs. CDR3 region: CASTQMGGVYGYTF. The DNA sequence is given as TGCGCCAGCACCCAGATGGGGGGAGTCTATGGCTACACCTTC.